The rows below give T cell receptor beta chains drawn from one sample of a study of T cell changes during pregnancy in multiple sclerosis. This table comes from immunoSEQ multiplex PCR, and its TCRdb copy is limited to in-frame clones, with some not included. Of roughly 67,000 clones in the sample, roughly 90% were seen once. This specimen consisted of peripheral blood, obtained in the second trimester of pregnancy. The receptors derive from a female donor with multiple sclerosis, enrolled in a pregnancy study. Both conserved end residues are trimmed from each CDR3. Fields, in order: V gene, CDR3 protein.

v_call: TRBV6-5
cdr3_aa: ASSKSLTGEQF

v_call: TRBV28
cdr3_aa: ASSDRASGYT

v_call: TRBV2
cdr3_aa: ASSPGGYEQY

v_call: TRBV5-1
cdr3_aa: ASRQGSGSITVDEQY

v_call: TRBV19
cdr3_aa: ASSITSGDYGEQY

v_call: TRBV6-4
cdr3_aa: APRQGRSNQPQH

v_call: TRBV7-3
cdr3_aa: ASSPQGLSSYNEQF

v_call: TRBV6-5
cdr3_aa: ASSYGLAGLYEQY

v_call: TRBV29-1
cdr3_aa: SARTGALGELF

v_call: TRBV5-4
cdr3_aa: ASSSGTAANYGYT

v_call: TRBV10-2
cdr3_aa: ASSGQGYEQY

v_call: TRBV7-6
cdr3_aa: ASSLQGTNEKLF

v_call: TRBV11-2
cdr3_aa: ASSFSGTATNEKLF

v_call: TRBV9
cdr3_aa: ASSVAVGDYNEQF

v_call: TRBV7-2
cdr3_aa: ASSSGQGFSTDTQY

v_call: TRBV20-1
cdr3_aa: SARRNTEAF

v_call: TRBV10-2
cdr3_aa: ASRTGFAGNTIY

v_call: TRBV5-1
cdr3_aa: ASRAGTGDYNEQF

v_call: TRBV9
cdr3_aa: ASSPTEHRGEL

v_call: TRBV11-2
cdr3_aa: ASSTVGHLYGYT

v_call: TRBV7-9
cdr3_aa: ASSLGAGDYGYT

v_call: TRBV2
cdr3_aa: ASSEMAAYGYT

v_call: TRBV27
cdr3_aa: ASSPQSTRTEAF

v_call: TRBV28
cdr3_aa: ASIQGQANYGYT